One and the same sample provided the 3 T cell receptor beta chains below, sequenced in a study of glioma-infiltrating T cells. Using RNA template, CDR3s of TCR alpha and beta were amplified with iRepertoire arm-PCR. TCRdb redid the calling of the multiplex PCR reads with MiXCR, one entry per CDR3 protein. The sample records 100,000 to 150,000 distinct CDR3 sequences, roughly a quarter being singletons. The sequencing sample was made of glioma tissue, nonneoplastic brain tissue, or PBMCs (not recorded which). These receptors all stem from a human donor with low-grade glioma or glioblastoma, undergoing nonglioma brain surgery, or in good health (not recorded which).

This clonotype occurred many times. V usage is TRBV25-1 and J usage is TRBJ1-5; no clear D. Trimming stripped 1 base from V and 3 bases from J, with 7 bases between. In germline, CDR1 is MGHDK, CDR2 SYGVNS. The CDR3 runs 14 residues. The CDR3 nucleotides are TGTGCCAGCAGTGAATTGGGATCCAATCAGCCCCAGCATTTT. Amino acids: CASSELGSNQPQHF.

A note on this clonotype: The conserved phenylalanine or tryptophan is not found at the CDR3 terminus, so this likely reflects a read error. This sequence joins TRBV4-1 and TRBJ1-4; D gene ambiguous. The germline CDR1 and CDR2 sequences are MGHRA and YSYEKL. The germline V and J ends were trimmed by 1 base and 0 bases, with 9 bases remaining between them. The CDR3 runs to 16 residues. The CDR3 here is CASSQVAGTTNEKLFV. The CDR3, as DNA: TGCGCCAGCAGCCAAGTGGCCGGAACAACTAATGAAAAACTGTTTGTT.

The rearrangement joins TRBV7-3 to TRBJ1-3; D gene uncertain. V was pared by 2 bases and J by 0 bases, with 8 bases between. The CDR3 covers 15 residues. Germline V CDR1 and CDR2: SGHTA, FQGTGA. Here the CDR3 reads CASSLGRYSGNTIYF. The CDR3 nucleotides read TGTGCCAGCAGCTTAGGGCGCTACTCTGGAAACACCATATATTTT.